Listed below are T cell receptor beta chains from one sample, sequenced in a study of T cells expressing NK-cell markers. Following a re-call of the 5' RACE reads, TCRdb has one entry per CDR3 protein and lacks DNA. The ten top clones account for roughly 0.4%, within a sample of about 260,000 distinct CDR3 sequences. Sequenced input: blood T cells: a sorted CD56 or NKG2C T cell subset, CD4+ or CD8+ T cells, or bulk PBMC T cells (not recorded which). The source is a man in his late teens or twenties in good health. CDR3s include the opening cysteine and the closing phenylalanine or tryptophan.

>TRBV6-5|TRBJ2-7
CASSYWVENEQYF
>TRBV15|TRBJ2-3
CATSRTGTTSTDTQYF
>TRBV5-1|TRBJ1-5
CASRQTTGVYQPQHF
>TRBV28|TRBJ2-7
CASRPGGPQEQYF
>TRBV29-1|TRBJ1-1
CSVEGLRVSEAFF
>TRBV6-1|TRBJ1-5
CASSALGQGVNQPQHF
>TRBV7-6|TRBJ2-1
CASSLVVGTVRNEQFF
>TRBV5-6|TRBJ2-2
CASSFDVNTGELFF
>TRBV12-3/TRBV12-4|TRBJ1-1
CASSPPQAYTEAFF
>TRBV21-1|TRBJ2-1
CASSKKGREGSDEQFF
>TRBV24-1|TRBJ2-1
CATSDYAGGPINEQFF
>TRBV28|TRBJ1-3
CASSPTARNTIYF
>TRBV7-2|TRBJ2-3
CASSLVGTSGSDTQYF
>TRBV6-5|TRBJ1-1
CASSYSMGTGGSAFF
>TRBV5-5|TRBJ2-5
CASSHRVTGGQETQYF
>TRBV10-3|TRBJ2-4
CAIRSLAKNIQYF
>TRBV5-1|TRBJ2-1
CASRTSGRSNEQFF
>TRBV29-1|TRBJ2-7
CSAWGVSYEQYF
>TRBV24-1|TRBJ1-5
CATGTGGNQPQHF
>TRBV18|TRBJ1-5
CASSTKDGAGNQPQHF
>TRBV11-3|TRBJ2-2
CASSFSSGHRDTGELFF
>TRBV9|TRBJ1-5
CASSVGQNSNQPQHF
>TRBV5-6|TRBJ2-6
CASSFVHSGANVLTF
>TRBV12-3/TRBV12-4|TRBJ2-1
CASTKPGTGDEQFF
>TRBV10-3|TRBJ1-1
CAISETDRGDTEAFF
>TRBV27|TRBJ2-2
CASRRLFSGGELFF
>TRBV7-2|TRBJ2-3
CASSFSGRGADTQYF
>TRBV20-1|TRBJ1-6
CSARGGTFSPLHF
>TRBV5-1|TRBJ2-7
CASSLEGLAPYEQYF
>TRBV6-5|TRBJ2-7
CASSYSDRANEQYF
>TRBV5-6|TRBJ2-5
CASSLPLRQETQYF
>TRBV29-1|TRBJ2-7
CSVEEQGTGEQYF
>TRBV20-1|TRBJ2-4
CSVLEQNIQYF
>TRBV24-1|TRBJ2-5
CATSDSRTGKTQYF
>TRBV12-3/TRBV12-4|TRBJ2-3
CASSGPTSGYTDTQYF
>TRBV28|TRBJ1-1
CASSLKGRLAFF
>TRBV21-1|TRBJ2-7
CASHGSSYEQYF
>TRBV12-3/TRBV12-4|TRBJ2-1
CASSLNARLAGDEQFF
>TRBV5-1|TRBJ2-2
CASSLVAGGYTGELFF
>TRBV29-1|TRBJ2-1
CSVKRLAAYNEQFF
>TRBV10-3|TRBJ2-7
CATTGGGAYEQYF
>TRBV29-1|TRBJ2-3
CSVGLADTDTQYF
>TRBV24-1|TRBJ2-3
CATRGITDTQYF
>TRBV4-3|TRBJ2-1
CASSQGGGTSYHEQFF
>TRBV5-1|TRBJ2-3
CASSATAGVIDTQYF
>TRBV12-3/TRBV12-4|TRBJ2-7
CASRTTGTSYEQYF
>TRBV4-3|TRBJ1-6
CASSQEAQGKSPLHF
>TRBV11-1|TRBJ2-2
CATYPLPNTGELFF
>TRBV27|TRBJ2-1
CASSTRNEQFF
>TRBV7-3|TRBJ1-1
CASSLGSANTEAFF
>TRBV28|TRBJ2-7
CASSSLGTGSGEQYF
>TRBV7-3|TRBJ2-3
CASSLASGRGGADTQYF
>TRBV6-1|TRBJ1-1
CASNLPGQKKAFF
>TRBV5-1|TRBJ2-7
CASSFERGTYEQYF
>TRBV15|TRBJ1-5
CATSRDTPLQPQHF
>TRBV7-2|TRBJ2-1
CASSRESGYNEQFF
>TRBV12-3/TRBV12-4|TRBJ2-2
CASSHGQGRDTGELFF
>TRBV12-3/TRBV12-4|TRBJ2-1
CASRSPGSDNEQFF
>TRBV7-2|TRBJ1-3
CASSLATGGAGNTIYF